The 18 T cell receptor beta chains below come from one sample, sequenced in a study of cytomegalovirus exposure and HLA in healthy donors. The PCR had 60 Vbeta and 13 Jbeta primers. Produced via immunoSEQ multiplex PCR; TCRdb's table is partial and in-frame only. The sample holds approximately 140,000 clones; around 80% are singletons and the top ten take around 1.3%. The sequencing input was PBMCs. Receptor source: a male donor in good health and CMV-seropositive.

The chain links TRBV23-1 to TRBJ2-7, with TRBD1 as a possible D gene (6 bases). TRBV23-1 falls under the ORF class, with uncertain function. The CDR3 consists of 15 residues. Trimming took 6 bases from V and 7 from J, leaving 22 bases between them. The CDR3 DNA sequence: TGCGCCAGCAGCGCCGACGGGACCGGCACAGGGGAGCAGTACTTC. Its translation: CASSADGTGTGEQYF.

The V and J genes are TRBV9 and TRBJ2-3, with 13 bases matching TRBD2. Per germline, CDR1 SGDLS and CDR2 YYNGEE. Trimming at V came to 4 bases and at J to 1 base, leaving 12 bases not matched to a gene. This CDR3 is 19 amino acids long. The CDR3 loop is CASSFHYPGTSGGTDTQYF. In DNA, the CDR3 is TGTGCCAGCAGCTTTCACTACCCCGGGACTAGCGGGGGCACAGATACGCAGTATTTT. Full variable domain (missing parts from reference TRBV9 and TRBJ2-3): DSGVTQTPKHLITATGQRVTLRCSPRSGDLSVYWYQQSLDQGLQFLIQYYNGEERAKGNILERFSAQQFPDLHSELNLSSLELGDSALYFCASSFHYPGTSGGTDTQYFGPGTRLTVL.

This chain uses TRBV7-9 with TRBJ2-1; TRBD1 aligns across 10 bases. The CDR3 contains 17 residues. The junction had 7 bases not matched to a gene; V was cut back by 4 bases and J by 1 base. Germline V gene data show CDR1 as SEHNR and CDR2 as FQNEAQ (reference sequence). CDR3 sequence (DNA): TGTGCCAGCAGCTACCCGACAGGGGGCGAATCCTACAATGAGCAGTTCTTC. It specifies CASSYPTGGESYNEQFF.

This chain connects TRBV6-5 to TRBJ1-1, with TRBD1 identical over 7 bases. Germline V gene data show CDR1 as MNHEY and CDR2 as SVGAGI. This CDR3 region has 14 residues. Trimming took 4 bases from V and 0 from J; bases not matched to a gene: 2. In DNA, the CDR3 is TGTGCCAGCAGTTTGGGACAGTTGAACACTGAAGCTTTCTTT. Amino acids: CASSLGQLNTEAFF.

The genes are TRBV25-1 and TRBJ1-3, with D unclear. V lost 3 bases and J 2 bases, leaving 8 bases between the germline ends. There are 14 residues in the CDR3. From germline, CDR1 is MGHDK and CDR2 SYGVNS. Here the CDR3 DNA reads TGTGCCAGCAGTGACGGGAGCCCTGGAAACACCATATATTTT. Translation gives CASSDGSPGNTIYF.

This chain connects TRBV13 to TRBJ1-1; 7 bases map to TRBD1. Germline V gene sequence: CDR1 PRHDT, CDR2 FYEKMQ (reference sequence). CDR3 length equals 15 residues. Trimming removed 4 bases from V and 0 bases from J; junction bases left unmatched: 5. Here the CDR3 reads CASSSEDRLNTEAFF. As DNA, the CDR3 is TGTGCCAGCAGCTCGGAGGACAGGCTGAACACTGAAGCTTTCTTT.

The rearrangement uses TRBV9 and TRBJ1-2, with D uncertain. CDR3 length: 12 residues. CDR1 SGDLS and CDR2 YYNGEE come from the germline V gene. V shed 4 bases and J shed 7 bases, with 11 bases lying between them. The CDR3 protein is CASSKRESGYTF. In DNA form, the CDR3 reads TGTGCCAGCAGCAAGCGGGAGAGTGGCTACACCTTC.

As DNA, the CDR3 is TGTGCCAGCTCACCACTACCTCAGGGGGCTGGCAATCAGCCCCAGCATTTT. Protein product: CASSPLPQGAGNQPQHF. The rearrangement joins TRBV18 to TRBJ1-5, with 8 nucleotides matching TRBD1. Germline CDR1 is KGHSH and CDR2 is LQKENI. V shed 1 base, J shed 2 bases, and the junction held 7 bases outside the gene matches. CDR3 length: 17 residues.

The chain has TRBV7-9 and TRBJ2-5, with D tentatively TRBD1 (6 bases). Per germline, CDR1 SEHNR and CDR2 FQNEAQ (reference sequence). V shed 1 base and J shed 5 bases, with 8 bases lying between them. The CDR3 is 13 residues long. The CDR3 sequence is CASSLGDMETQYF. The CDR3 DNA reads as TGTGCCAGCAGCTTAGGGGACATGGAGACCCAGTACTTC.

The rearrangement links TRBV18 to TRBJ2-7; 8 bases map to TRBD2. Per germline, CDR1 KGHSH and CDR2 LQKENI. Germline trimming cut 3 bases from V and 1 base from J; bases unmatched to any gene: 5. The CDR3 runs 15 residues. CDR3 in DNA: TGTGCCAGCTCACCCGGGGGGGACACTTCCTACGAGCAGTACTTC. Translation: CASSPGGDTSYEQYF.

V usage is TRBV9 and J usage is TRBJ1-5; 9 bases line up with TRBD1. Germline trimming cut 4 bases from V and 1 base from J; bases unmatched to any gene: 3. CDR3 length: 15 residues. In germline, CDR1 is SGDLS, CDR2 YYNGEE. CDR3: CASSKGQGSNQPQHF. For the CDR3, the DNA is TGTGCCAGCAGCAAGGGACAGGGAAGCAATCAGCCCCAGCATTTT.

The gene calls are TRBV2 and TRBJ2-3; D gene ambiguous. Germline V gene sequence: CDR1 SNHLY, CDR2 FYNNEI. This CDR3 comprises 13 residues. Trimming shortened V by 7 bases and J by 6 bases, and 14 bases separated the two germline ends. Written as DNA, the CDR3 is TGTGCCAGCACCACGGAGTCTGGGGATACGCAGTATTTT. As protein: CASTTESGDTQYF.

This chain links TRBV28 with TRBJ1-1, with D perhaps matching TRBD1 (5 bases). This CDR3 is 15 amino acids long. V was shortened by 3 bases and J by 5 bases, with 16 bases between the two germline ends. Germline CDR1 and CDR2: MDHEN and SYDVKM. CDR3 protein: CASSLHTGTQTEAFF. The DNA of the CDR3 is TGTGCCAGCAGTTTGCATACAGGAACTCAAACTGAAGCTTTCTTT. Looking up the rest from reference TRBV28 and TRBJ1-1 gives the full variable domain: DVKVTQSSRYLVKRTGEKVFLECVQDMDHENMFWYRQDPGLGLRLIYFSYDVKMKEKGDIPEGYSVSREKKERFSLILESASTNQTSMYLCASSLHTGTQTEAFFGQGTRLTVV.

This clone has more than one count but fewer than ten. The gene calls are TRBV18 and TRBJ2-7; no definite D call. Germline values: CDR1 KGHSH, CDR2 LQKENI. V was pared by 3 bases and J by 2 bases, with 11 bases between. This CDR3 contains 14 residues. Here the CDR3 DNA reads TGTGCCAGCTCACCGTATAAGAGCACCTACGAGCAGTACTTC. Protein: CASSPYKSTYEQYF.

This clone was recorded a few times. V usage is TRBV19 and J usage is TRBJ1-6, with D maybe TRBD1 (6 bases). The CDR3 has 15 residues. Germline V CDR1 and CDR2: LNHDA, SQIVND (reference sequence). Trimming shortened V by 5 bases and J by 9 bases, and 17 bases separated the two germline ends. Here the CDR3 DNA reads TGTGCCAGTAGTTATAACAGGGTCCGCGGTTCACCCCTCCACTTT. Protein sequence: CASSYNRVRGSPLHF.

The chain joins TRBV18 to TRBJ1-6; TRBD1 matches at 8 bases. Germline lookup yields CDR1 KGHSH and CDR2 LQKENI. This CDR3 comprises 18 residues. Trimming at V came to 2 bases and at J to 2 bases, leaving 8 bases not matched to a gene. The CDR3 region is CASSPNGPGGAYNSPLHF. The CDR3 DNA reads TGTGCCAGCTCACCAAACGGGCCAGGGGGCGCCTATAATTCACCCCTCCACTTT. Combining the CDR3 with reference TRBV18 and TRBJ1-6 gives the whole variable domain NAGVMQNPRHLVRRRGQEARLRCSPMKGHSHVYWYRQLPEEGLKFMVYLQKENIIDESGMPKERFSAEFPKEGPSILRIQQVVRGDSAAYFCASSPNGPGGAYNSPLHFGNGTRLTVT.

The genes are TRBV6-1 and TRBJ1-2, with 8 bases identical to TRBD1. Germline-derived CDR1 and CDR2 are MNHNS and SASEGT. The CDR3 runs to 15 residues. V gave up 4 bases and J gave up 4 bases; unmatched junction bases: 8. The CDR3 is CASSGGTGLGYGYTF. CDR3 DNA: TGTGCCAGCAGTGGAGGGACAGGCTTGGGCTATGGCTACACCTTC.

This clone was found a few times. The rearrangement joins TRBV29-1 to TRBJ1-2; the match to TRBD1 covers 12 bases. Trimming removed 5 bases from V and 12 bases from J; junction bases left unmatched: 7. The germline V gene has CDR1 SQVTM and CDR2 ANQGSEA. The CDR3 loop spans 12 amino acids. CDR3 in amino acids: CSVTGTGGVHTF. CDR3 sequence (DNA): TGCAGCGTTACCGGGACAGGGGGCGTGCACACCTTC.